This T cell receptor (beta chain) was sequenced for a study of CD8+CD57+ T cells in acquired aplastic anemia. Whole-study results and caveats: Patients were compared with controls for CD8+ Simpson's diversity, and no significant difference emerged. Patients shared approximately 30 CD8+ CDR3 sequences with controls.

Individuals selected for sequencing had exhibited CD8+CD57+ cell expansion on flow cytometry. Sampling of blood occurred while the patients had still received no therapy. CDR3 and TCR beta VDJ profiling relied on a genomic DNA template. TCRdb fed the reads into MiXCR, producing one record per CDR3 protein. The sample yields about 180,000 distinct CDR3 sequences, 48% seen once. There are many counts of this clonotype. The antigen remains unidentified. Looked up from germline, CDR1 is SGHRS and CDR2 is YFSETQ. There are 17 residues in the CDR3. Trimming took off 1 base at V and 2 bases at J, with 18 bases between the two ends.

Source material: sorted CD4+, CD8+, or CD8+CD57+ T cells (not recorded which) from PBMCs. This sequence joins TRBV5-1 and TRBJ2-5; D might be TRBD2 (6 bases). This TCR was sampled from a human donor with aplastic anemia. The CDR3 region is CASSLPLGRGLQETQYF. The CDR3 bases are TGCGCCAGCAGCTTGCCTCTAGGGCGGGGCTTACAAGAGACCCAGTACTTC.